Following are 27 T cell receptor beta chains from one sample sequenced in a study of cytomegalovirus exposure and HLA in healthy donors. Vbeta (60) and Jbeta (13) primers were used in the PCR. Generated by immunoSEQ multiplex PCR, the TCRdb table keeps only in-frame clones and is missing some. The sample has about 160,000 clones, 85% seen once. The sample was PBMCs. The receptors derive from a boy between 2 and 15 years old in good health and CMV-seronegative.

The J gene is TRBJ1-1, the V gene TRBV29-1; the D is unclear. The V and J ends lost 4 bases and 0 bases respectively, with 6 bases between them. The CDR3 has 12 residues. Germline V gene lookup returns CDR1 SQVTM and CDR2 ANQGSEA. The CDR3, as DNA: TGCAGCGTTGGGAGGCTGAACACTGAAGCTTTCTTT. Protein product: CSVGRLNTEAFF.

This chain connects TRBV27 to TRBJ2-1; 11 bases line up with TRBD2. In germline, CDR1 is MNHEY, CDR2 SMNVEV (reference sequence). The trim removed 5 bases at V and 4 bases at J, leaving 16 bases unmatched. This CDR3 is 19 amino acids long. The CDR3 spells CASSPSPTSGAVYYNEQFF. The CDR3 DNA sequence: TGTGCCAGCAGTCCCTCCCCGACTAGCGGGGCTGTATATTACAATGAGCAGTTCTTC.

CDR3 protein: CASRSSGPQETQYF. The CDR3, as DNA: TGTGCCAGTAGGTCTAGCGGGCCTCAAGAGACCCAGTACTTC. The rearrangement links TRBV19 to TRBJ2-5, with 8 bases that match TRBD2. Germline lookup yields CDR1 LNHDA and CDR2 SQIVND (reference sequence). Trimming removed 6 bases from V and 2 bases from J; junction bases left unmatched: 5. This CDR3 region has 14 residues. Full variable domain (rest looked up from reference TRBV19 and TRBJ2-5): DGGITQSPKYLFRKEGQNVTLSCEQNLNHDAMYWYRQDPGQGLRLIYYSQIVNDFQKGDIAEGYSVSREKKESFPLTVTSAQKNPTAFYLCASRSSGPQETQYFGPGTRLLVL.

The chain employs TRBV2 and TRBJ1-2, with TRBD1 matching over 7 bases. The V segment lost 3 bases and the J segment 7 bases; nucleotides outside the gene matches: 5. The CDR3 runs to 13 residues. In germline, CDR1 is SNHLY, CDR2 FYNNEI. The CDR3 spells CASSDGQAGGYTF. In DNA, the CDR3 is TGTGCCAGCAGTGACGGACAGGCTGGTGGCTACACCTTC.

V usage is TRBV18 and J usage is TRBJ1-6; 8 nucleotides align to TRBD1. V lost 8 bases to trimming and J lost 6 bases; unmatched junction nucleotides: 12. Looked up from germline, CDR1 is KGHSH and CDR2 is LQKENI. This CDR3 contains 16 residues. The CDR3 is CASLGGQAPANSPLHF. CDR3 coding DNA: TGTGCCAGCCTAGGGGGACAGGCCCCCGCTAATTCACCCCTCCACTTT.

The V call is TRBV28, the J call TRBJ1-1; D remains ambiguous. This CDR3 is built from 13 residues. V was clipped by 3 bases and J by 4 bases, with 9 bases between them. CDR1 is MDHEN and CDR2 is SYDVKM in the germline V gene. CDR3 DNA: TGTGCCAGCAGTTTTGCAGGCCGCACTGAAGCTTTCTTT. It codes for CASSFAGRTEAFF.

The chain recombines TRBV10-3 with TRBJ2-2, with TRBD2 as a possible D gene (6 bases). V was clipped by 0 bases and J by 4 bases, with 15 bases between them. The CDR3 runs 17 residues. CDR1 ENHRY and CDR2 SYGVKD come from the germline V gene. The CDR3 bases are TGTGCCATCAGTGAGTCGACGGGGCGGGGACGCACCGGGGAGCTGTTTTTT. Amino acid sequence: CAISESTGRGRTGELFF.

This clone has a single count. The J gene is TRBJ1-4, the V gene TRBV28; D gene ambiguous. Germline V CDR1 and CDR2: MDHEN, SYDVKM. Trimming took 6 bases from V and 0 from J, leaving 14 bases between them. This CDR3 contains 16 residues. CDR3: CASRFDRRATNEKLFF. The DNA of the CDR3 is TGTGCCAGCAGATTCGACCGGCGGGCAACTAATGAAAAACTGTTTTTT.

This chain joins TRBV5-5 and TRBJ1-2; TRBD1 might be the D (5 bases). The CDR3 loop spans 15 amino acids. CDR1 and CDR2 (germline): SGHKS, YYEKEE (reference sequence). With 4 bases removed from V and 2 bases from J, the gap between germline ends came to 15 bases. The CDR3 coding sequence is TGTGCCAGCAGCCCGTCCGGGGGAGGGAACTATGGCTACACCTTC. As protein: CASSPSGGGNYGYTF. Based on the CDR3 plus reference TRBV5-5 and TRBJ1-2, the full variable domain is DAGVTQSPTHLIKTRGQQVTLRCSPISGHKSVSWYQQVLGQGPQFIFQYYEKEERGRGNFPDRFSARQFPNYSSELNVNALLLGDSALYLCASSPSGGGNYGYTFGSGTRLTVV.

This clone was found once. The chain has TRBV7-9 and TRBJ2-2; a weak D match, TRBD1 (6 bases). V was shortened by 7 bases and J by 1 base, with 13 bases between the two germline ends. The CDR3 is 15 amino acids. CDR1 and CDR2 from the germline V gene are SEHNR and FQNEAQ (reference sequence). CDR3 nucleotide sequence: TGTGCCAGCACCTTTGACAGGTGGAACACCGGGGAGCTGTTTTTT. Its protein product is CASTFDRWNTGELFF.

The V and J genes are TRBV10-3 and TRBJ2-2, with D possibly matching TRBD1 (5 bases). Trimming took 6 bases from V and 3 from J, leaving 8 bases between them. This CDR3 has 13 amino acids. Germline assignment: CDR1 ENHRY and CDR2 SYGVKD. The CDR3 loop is CAIRDTDTGELFF. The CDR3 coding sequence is TGTGCCATCAGGGACACCGACACCGGGGAGCTGTTTTTT.

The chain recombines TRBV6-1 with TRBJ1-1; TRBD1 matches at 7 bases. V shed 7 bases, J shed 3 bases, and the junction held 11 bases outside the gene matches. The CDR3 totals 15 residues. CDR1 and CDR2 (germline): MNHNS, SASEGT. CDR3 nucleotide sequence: TGTGCCAGCAAGGAACTAGGGGGCGTTTACACTGAAGCTTTCTTT. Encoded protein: CASKELGGVYTEAFF.

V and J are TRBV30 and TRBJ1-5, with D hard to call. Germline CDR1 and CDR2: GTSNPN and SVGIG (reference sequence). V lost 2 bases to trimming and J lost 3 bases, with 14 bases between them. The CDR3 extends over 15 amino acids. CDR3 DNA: TGTGCCTGGAGTCTCGGACTGGGCAACAATCAGCCCCAGCATTTT. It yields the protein CAWSLGLGNNQPQHF. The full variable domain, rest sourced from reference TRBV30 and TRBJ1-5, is SQTIHQWPATLVQPVGSPLSLECTVEGTSNPNLYWYRQAAGRGLQLLFYSVGIGQISSEVPQNLSASRPQDRQFILSSKKLLLSDSGFYLCAWSLGLGNNQPQHFGDGTRLSIL.

The CDR3 reads CASTLLAGDRYSPLHF. In DNA, the CDR3 is TGTGCCAGCACCCTCCTAGCGGGGGACCGATATTCACCCCTCCACTTT. The V call is TRBV28, the J call TRBJ1-6, with D possibly TRBD1 on 5 matching bases. This CDR3 region has 16 residues. Per the germline V gene, CDR1 is MDHEN and CDR2 is SYDVKM. Trimming removed 7 bases from V and 8 bases from J, with 21 bases in between.

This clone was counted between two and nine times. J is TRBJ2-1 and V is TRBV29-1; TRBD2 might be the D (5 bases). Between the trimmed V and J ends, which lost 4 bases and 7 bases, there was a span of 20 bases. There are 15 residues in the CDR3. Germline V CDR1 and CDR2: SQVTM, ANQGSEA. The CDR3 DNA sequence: TGCAGCGTTGGCATTAGCGCGCACCCCGGGAATGAGCAGTTCTTC. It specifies CSVGISAHPGNEQFF.

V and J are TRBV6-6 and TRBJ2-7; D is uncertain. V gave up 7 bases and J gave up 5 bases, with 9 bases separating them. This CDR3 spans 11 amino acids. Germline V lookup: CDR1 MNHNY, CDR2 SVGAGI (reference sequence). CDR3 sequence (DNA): TGTGCCAGCAAGTTAACGGACGAGCAGTACTTC. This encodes CASKLTDEQYF.

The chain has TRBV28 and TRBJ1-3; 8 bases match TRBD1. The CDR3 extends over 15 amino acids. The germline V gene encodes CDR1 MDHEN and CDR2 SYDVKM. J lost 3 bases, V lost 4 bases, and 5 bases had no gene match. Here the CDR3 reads CASSYRQGFGNTIYF. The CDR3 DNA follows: TGTGCCAGCAGTTACCGACAGGGGTTTGGAAACACCATATATTTT.

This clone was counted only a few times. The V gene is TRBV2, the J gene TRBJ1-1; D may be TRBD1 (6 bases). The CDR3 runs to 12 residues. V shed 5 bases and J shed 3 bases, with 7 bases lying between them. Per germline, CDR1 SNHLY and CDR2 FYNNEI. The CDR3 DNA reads TGTGCCAGCAGTAAGGGGGACACTGAAGCTTTCTTT. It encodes CASSKGDTEAFF. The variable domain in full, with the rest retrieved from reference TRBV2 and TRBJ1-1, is EPEVTQTPSHQVTQMGQEVILRCVPISNHLYFYWYRQILGQKVEFLVSFYNNEISEKSEIFDDQFSVERPDGSNFTLKIRSTKLEDSAMYFCASSKGDTEAFFGQGTRLTVV.

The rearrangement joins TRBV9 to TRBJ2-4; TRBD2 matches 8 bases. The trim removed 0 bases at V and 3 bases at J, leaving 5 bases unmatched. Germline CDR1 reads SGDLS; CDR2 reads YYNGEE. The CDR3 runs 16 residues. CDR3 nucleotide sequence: TGTGCCAGCAGCGTAGGGCTAGCGGGTAGCAAAAACATTCAGTACTTC. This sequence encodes CASSVGLAGSKNIQYF.

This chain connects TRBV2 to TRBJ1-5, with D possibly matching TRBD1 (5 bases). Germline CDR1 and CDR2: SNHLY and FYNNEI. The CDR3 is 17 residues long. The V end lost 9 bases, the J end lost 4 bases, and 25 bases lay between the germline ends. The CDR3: CASSSRPGLGPNQPQHF. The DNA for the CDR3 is TGTGCCAGTTCTTCTAGGCCAGGGCTCGGCCCAAATCAGCCCCAGCATTTT.

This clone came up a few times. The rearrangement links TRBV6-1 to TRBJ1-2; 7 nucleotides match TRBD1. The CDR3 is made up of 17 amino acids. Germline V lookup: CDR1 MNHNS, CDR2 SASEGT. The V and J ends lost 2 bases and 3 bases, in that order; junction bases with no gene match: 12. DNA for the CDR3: TGTGCCAGCAGTGAAAGGCTGGACGACAGGGCCTACTATGGCTACACCTTC. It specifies CASSERLDDRAYYGYTF.

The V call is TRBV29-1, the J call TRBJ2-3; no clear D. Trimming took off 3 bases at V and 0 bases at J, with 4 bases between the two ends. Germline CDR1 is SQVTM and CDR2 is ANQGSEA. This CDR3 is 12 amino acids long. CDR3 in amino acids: CSVDTSTDTQYF. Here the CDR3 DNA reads TGCAGCGTTGATACTAGCACAGATACGCAGTATTTT.

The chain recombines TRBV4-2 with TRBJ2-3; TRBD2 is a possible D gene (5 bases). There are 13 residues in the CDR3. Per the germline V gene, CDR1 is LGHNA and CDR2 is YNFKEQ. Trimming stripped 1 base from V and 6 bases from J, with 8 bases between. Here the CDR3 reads CASSQVAWDTQYF. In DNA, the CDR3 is TGTGCCAGCAGCCAAGTAGCGTGGGATACGCAGTATTTT.

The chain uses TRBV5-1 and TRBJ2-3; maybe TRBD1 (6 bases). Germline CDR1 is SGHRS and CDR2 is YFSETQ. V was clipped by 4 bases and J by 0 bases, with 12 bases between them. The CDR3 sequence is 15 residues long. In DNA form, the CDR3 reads TGCGCCAGCAGCCCCGGACAGTCTAGCACAGATACGCAGTATTTT. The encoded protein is CASSPGQSSTDTQYF.

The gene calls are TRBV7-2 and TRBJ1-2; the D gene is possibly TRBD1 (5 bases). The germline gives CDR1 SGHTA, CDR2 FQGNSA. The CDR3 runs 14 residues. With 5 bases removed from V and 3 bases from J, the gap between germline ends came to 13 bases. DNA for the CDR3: TGTGCCAGCAGCCGGAGGGGAGTCTACTATGGCTACACCTTC. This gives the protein CASSRRGVYYGYTF. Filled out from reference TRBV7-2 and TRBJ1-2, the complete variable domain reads GAGVSQSPSNKVTEKGKDVELRCDPISGHTALYWYRQSLGQGLEFLIYFQGNSAPDKSGLPSDRFSAERTGGSVSTLTIQRTQQEDSAVYLCASSRRGVYYGYTFGSGTRLTVV.

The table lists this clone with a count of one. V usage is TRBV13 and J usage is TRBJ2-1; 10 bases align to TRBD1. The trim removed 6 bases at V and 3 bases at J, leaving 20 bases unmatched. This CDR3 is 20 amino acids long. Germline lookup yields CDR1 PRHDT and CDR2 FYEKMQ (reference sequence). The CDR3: CASRQDPGTGVYPLYNEQFF. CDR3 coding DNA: TGTGCCAGCAGACAAGACCCCGGGACAGGGGTTTATCCTCTCTACAATGAGCAGTTCTTC.

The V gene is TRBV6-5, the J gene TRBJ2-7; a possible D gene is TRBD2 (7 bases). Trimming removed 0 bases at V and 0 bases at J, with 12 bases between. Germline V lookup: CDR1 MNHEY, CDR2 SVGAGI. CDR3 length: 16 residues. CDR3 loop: CASSYSRGRGSYEQYF. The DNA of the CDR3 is TGTGCCAGCAGTTACTCGCGGGGGCGAGGCTCCTACGAGCAGTACTTC.